The text below deals with one T cell receptor (beta chain). The antigen is not known. Trimming stripped 6 bases from V and 0 bases from J, with 9 bases between. The CDR3 extends over 14 amino acids. Germline CDR1 is LNHDA and CDR2 is SQIVND (reference sequence). The data were taken from a study of glioma-infiltrating T cells after dendritic cell vaccination. Study observations and caveats: Longer survival after dendritic cell vaccination followed higher pretreatment TIL content.

Isocitrate dehydrogenase mutation was absent in all glioblastoma patients. The repertoire was sequenced with immunoSEQ multiplex PCR; TCRdb's copy has only in-frame clones and lacks some. There are under 40,000 clones in the sample; roughly 90% occur only once, and about 2% lies in the top ten. This receptor was identified in a human donor with glioblastoma. The chain combines TRBV19 with TRBJ2-4, with D tentatively TRBD1 (5 bases). Sequences were derived from blood, sampled before dendritic cell vaccination. The DNA for the CDR3 is TGTGCCAGTAGAGACAGTCTAGCCAAAAACATTCAGTACTTC. Amino acids: CASRDSLAKNIQYF.